This entry lists 14 T cell receptor beta chains sequenced from one sample in a study of CD8+CD57+ T cells in acquired aplastic anemia. CDR3 and TCR beta VDJ profiling relied on genomic DNA as the template. Each CDR3 protein gets one entry after TCRdb re-called the reads with MiXCR. This table holds about 160,000 distinct CDR3 sequences, about 48% found once. The sequenced sample consisted of sorted CD4+, CD8+, or CD8+CD57+ T cells (not recorded which) from PBMCs. The receptors come from a human donor in good health.

The gene calls are TRBV14 and TRBJ1-6, with D uncertain. V shed 10 bases and J shed 13 bases, with 20 bases lying between them. The CDR3 loop spans 13 amino acids. CDR1 and CDR2 from the germline V gene are SGHDN and FVKESK. CDR3 coding DNA: TGTGCCAACGGCCAAGATACGAGTTCGCCCCTCCACTTT. Translated, it gives CANGQDTSSPLHF.

For this clonotype: This may be a read error, as it is one base from a much larger clone. V is TRBV12-5 and J is TRBJ2-1, with D maybe TRBD1 (6 bases). The CDR3 covers 15 residues. The germline gives CDR1 LGHNT, CDR2 FRNRAP. CDR3 bases: TGTGCTAGTGGTTCCACAGGGTTAACCTACAATGAGCAGCTCTTC. Translated: CASGSTGLTYNEQLF.

In its sample, this clonotype was seen many times. The chain joins TRBV7-2 to TRBJ2-2, with D tentatively TRBD2 (7 bases). CDR3 length: 14 residues. Per the germline V gene, CDR1 is SGHTA and CDR2 is FQGNSA. V was clipped by 5 bases and J by 4 bases, with 11 bases between them. The CDR3 DNA is TGTGCCAGCAGCGGGGGGGCCACCACCGGGGAGCTGTTTTTT. Translating gives CASSGGATTGELFF. The full variable domain, with the rest looked up from reference TRBV7-2 and TRBJ2-2, is GAGVSQSPSNKVTEKGKDVELRCDPISGHTALYWYRQSLGQGLEFLIYFQGNSAPDKSGLPSDRFSAERTGGSVSTLTIQRTQQEDSAVYLCASSGGATTGELFFGEGSRLTVL.

Ten or more counts support this clonotype. V is TRBV10-3 and J is TRBJ1-1; no definite D call. The length of the CDR3 is 12 residues. V was shortened by 4 bases and J by 2 bases, with 5 bases between the two germline ends. Germline CDR1 and CDR2: ENHRY and SYGVKD. CDR3: CAISGGNTEAFF. The CDR3 bases are TGTGCCATCAGTGGGGGTAACACTGAAGCTTTCTTT.

This clonotype was seen at least ten times. The rearrangement uses TRBV20-1 and TRBJ2-7; D not certain. V lost 3 bases and J lost 5, with 14 bases in between. CDR3 length: 13 amino acids. Germline V gene data show CDR1 as DFQATT and CDR2 as SNEGSKA (reference sequence). CDR3 in DNA: TGCAGTGCTAGCATATTAGTAGTAGACGAGCAGTACTTC. Its translation is CSASILVVDEQYF.

Worth noting for this clonotype: A junction end diverges from the germline sequence, so it may reflect a read error. The V gene is TRBV7-7, the J gene TRBJ2-5; D is uncertain. There are 19 residues in the CDR3. Germline V gene sequence: CDR1 SSHAT, CDR2 FNYEAQ (reference sequence). The CDR3 reads CASSPGSTNTQLDQETQYF. CDR3 nucleotides: TGTGCTAGCAGCCCCGGGTCAACCAACACCCAACTTGACCAAGAGACCCAGTACTTC.

In its sample, this clonotype was seen many times. In nucleotides, the CDR3 is TGTGCCAGCAGCCCTACAGGGGTAAGCACAGATACGCAGTATTTT. Translating gives CASSPTGVSTDTQYF. The rearrangement uses TRBV11-3 and TRBJ2-3, with 7 bases matching TRBD1. V dropped 5 bases and J dropped 0; count of bases not matched to a gene: 5. The CDR3 length is 15 residues. In germline, CDR1 is SGHNT, CDR2 YENEEA.

This clonotype was recorded many times. The CDR3 DNA reads TGCGCCAGCAGCCCACCATCCAGAATCAGGGCTAACTATGGCTACACCTTC. Translation: CASSPPSRIRANYGYTF. The V and J genes are TRBV4-1 and TRBJ1-2; maybe TRBD1 (5 bases). Germline V gene sequence: CDR1 MGHRA, CDR2 YSYEKL. The V gene lost 4 bases and the J gene lost 0 bases, with 18 bases spanning the gap. The CDR3 loop spans 17 amino acids.

This clonotype was detected only once. This sequence joins TRBV7-2 and TRBJ2-7; 11 bases are shared with TRBD1. With 5 bases clipped from V and 3 bases from J, the junction kept 6 bases outside the gene matches. This CDR3 region has 15 residues. Germline CDR1 is SGHTA and CDR2 is FQGNSA. The CDR3 here is CASSTTGTGGYEQYF. CDR3 DNA: TGTGCCAGCAGCACGACCGGGACAGGGGGCTACGAGCAGTACTTC.

At least ten counts were recorded for this clonotype. This chain joins TRBV20-1 and TRBJ2-7; D is unresolved. CDR3 length equals 13 residues. V lost 3 bases and J 5 bases, leaving 14 bases between the germline ends. Germline CDR1 reads DFQATT; CDR2 reads SNEGSKA (reference sequence). The CDR3, as DNA: TGCAGTGCTAGGAGGTCCCCACTCGACGAGCAGTACTTC. It translates to CSARRSPLDEQYF.

The gene calls are TRBV5-1 and TRBJ2-7, with 12 nucleotides matching TRBD2. CDR3 length: 15 amino acids. V was pared by 3 bases and J by 3 bases, with 4 bases of the junction left unmatched. Germline assignment: CDR1 SGHRS and CDR2 YFSETQ. As DNA, the CDR3 is TGCGCCAGCAGCTCCGGACTAGCGGGGAGCTACGAGCAGTACTTC. This gives the protein CASSSGLAGSYEQYF.

V usage is TRBV10-3 and J usage is TRBJ1-1; 10 positions match TRBD1. The trim removed 5 bases at V and 0 bases at J, leaving 6 bases unmatched. Germline CDR1 reads ENHRY; CDR2 reads SYGVKD. There are 16 residues in the CDR3. CDR3 nucleotide sequence: TGTGCCATCAGTATGGGGGACAGGGGATTGAACACTGAAGCTTTCTTT. This translates into CAISMGDRGLNTEAFF.

J is TRBJ2-4 and V is TRBV20-1; 11 bases match TRBD2. The CDR3 consists of 15 residues. The ends lost 7 bases at V and 7 bases at J; junction bases unmatched: 12. Germline V gene sequence: CDR1 DFQATT, CDR2 SNEGSKA (reference sequence). CDR3 bases: TGCAGTGTTCGAACTAGCGGGGGAATAGGGAACATTCAGTACTTC. Encoded protein: CSVRTSGGIGNIQYF.

The chain has TRBV6-1 and TRBJ2-1; the match to TRBD2 covers 10 bases. J was trimmed by 2 bases and V by 4 bases; bases with no gene match: 5. Germline V gene data show CDR1 as MNHNS and CDR2 as SASEGT. The CDR3 extends over 16 amino acids. CDR3 amino acids: CASSVRSGGAYNEQFF. DNA for the CDR3: TGTGCCAGCAGTGTCAGAAGCGGGGGGGCCTACAATGAGCAGTTCTTC.